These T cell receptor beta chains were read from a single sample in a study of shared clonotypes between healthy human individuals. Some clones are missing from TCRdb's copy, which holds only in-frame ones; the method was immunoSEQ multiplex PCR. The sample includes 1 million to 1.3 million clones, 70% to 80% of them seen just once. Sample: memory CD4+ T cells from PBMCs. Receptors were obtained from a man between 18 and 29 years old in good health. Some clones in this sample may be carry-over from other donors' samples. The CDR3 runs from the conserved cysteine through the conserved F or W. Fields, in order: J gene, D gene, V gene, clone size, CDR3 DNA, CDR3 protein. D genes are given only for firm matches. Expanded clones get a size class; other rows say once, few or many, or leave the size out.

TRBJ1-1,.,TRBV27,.,TGTGCCAGCAGTTTAGGGTGGGACACTGAAGCTTTCTTT,CASSLGWDTEAFF
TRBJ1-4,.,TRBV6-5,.,TGTGCCAGCAGTCCCTTTTTCGGGACTAATGAAAAACTGTTTTTT,CASSPFFGTNEKLFF
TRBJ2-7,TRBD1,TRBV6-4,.,TGTGCCAGCAGCTCCGGGACAGGGCTATACGAGCAGTACTTC,CASSSGTGLYEQYF
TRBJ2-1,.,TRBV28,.,TGTGCCAGCAGTTTAGTGGCCGGGTCCCATGAGCAGTTCTTC,CASSLVAGSHEQFF
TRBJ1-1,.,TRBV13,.,TGTGCCAGCAGCCCAGGGGTCTTGAACACTGAAGCTTTCTTT,CASSPGVLNTEAFF
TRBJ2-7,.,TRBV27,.,TGTGCCAGCGGGCGTAGCGGACAACCCTACGAGCAGTACTTC,CASGRSGQPYEQYF
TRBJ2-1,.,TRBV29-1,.,TGCAGCGTTAGCACTGCCCAAGAATACAATGAGCAGTTCTTC,CSVSTAQEYNEQFF
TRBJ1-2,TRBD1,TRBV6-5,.,TGTGCCAGCAGTTATTCGGGACAGGGCAGCTATGGCTACACCTTC,CASSYSGQGSYGYTF
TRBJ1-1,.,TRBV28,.,TGTGCCAGCAGTCCGCTAAGGGGAGGGTATCCTGAAGCTTTCTTT,CASSPLRGGYPEAFF
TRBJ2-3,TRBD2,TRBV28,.,TGTGCCAGCAGTTTAGGAGCATGGAGTAGCGGGAGGTTCACAGATACGCAGTATTTT,CASSLGAWSSGRFTDTQYF
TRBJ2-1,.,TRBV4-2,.,TGTGCCAGCAGCCAAGGCGACAGCTCCTACAATGAGCAGTTCTTC,CASSQGDSSYNEQFF
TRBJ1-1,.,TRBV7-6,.,TGTGCCAGCAGCACACAGGAGAACACTGAAGCTTTCTTT,CASSTQENTEAFF
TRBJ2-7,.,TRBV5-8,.,TGTGCCAGCAGCTGGGACGTGCACTACGAGCAGTACTTC,CASSWDVHYEQYF
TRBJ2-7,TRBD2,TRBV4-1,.,TGCGCCAGCAGCCAAGAAGGGACTAGCGAAGAGGAGCAGTACTTC,CASSQEGTSEEEQYF
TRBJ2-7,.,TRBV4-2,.,TGTGCCAGCAGCCCCAGACAGACCACCTACGAGCAGTACTTC,CASSPRQTTYEQYF
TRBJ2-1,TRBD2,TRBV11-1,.,TGTGCCAGCAGCGCCCCTCGGGGGGGCGCCGGTTACAATGAGCAGTTCTTC,CASSAPRGGAGYNEQFF
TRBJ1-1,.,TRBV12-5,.,TGTGCTAGTGCCCTGACAGAGAACACTGAAGCTTTCTTT,CASALTENTEAFF
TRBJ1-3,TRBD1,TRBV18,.,TGTGCCAGCTCACCGGGACAGGGTGGTGGAAACACCATATATTTT,CASSPGQGGGNTIYF
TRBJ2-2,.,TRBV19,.,TGTGCCAGTAGTACGGGGGCGCCGAACACCGGGGAGCTGTTTTTT,CASSTGAPNTGELFF
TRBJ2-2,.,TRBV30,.,TGTGCCTGGAGTGTCGTCACCGGGGAGCTGTTTTTT,CAWSVVTGELFF
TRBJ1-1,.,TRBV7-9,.,TGTGCCAGCAGCTTAGTAGCAGGGTCAGCTTTCTTT,CASSLVAGSAFF
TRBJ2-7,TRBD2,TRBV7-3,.,TGTGCCAGCAGCCTCCGGGGACTAGCGGGAGTCGAGCAGTACTTC,CASSLRGLAGVEQYF
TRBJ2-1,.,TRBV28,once,TGTGCCAGCAGTTCCAACCCCCGGGAGCTTGCTGAGCAGTTCTTC,CASSSNPRELAEQFF
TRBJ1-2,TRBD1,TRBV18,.,TGTGCCAGCTCTAGGGACAGAAACTACTATGGCTACACCTTC,CASSRDRNYYGYTF
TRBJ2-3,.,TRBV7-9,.,TGTGCCAGCAGCTTGGGGGTTCTAGGAGATACGCAGTATTTT,CASSLGVLGDTQYF
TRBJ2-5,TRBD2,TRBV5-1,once,TGCGCCAGCAGCTTCGGGGCGCGGGGGGGAGAGACCCAGTACTTC,CASSFGARGGETQYF
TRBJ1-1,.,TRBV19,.,TGTGCCAGTAGTCCGTGGGACTGGGCTAGGGGGAACACTGAAGCTTTCTTT,CASSPWDWARGNTEAFF
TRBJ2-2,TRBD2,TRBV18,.,TGTGCCAGCTCACCACAGAGACTAGCGGGAACACCGAACACCGGGGAGCTGTTTTTT,CASSPQRLAGTPNTGELFF
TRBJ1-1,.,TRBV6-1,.,TGTGCCAGCAGTACCGCCACAAACACTGAAGCTTTCTTT,CASSTATNTEAFF
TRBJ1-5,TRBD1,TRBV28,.,TGTGCCAGCAGCCCGGGGGGTAGGGGGCTTAGTCAGCCCCAGCATTTT,CASSPGGRGLSQPQHF
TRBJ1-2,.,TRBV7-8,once,TGTGCCAGCAGCCAAACCGTCCAGTGGGGGTATGGCTACACCTTC,CASSQTVQWGYGYTF
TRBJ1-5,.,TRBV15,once,TGTGCCACCAGCAGAGATGGATTGACGAGCAATCAGCCCCAGCATTTT,CATSRDGLTSNQPQHF
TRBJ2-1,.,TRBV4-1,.,TGCGCCAGCAGCCAAGCATTTGCCTTATACAATGAGCAGTTCTTC,CASSQAFALYNEQFF
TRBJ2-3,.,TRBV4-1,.,TGCGCCAGCAGCATCCGGGAAGGAGGCACAGATACGCAGTATTTT,CASSIREGGTDTQYF
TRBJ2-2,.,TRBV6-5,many,TGTGCCAGCAGTTACTTGGACTTCTCAGCCGGGGAGCTGTTTTTT,CASSYLDFSAGELFF
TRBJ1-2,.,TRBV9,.,TGTGCCAGCAGCGAGAACTATGGCTACACCTTC,CASSENYGYTF
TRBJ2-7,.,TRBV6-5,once,TGTGCCAGCAGGTACGGTCAGGGCATCTACGAGCAGTACTTC,CASRYGQGIYEQYF